A single sample is the source of the 8 T cell receptor beta chains below, sequenced in a study of T cell changes during pregnancy in multiple sclerosis. Sequencing was performed with immunoSEQ multiplex PCR; in TCRdb, only in-frame clones are kept and a portion is missing. The table records approximately 88,000 clones, more than 90% of them present only once. Sequenced material: peripheral blood, taken in the second trimester of pregnancy. Receptor source: a female donor with multiple sclerosis, enrolled in a pregnancy study.

This clone was recorded only once. The chain employs TRBV28 and TRBJ2-1; 8 bases align to TRBD2. Germline CDR1 and CDR2: MDHEN and SYDVKM. With 6 bases clipped from V and 6 bases from J, the junction kept 10 bases outside the gene matches. The CDR3 is made up of 15 amino acids. CDR3 coding DNA: TGTGCCAGCAGACTAGAGCGGGAGTGGGGCAATGAGCAGTTCTTC. Residues: CASRLEREWGNEQFF.

This clone has only a few counts. The CDR3 loop is CASSSALYGYTF. CDR3 nucleotide sequence: TGTGCCAGCAGCTCAGCGCTATATGGCTACACCTTC. The V gene is TRBV6-1, the J gene TRBJ1-2; D unresolved. Germline V lookup: CDR1 MNHNS, CDR2 SASEGT. V lost 6 bases and J 5 bases, leaving 10 bases between the germline ends. The CDR3 sequence is 12 residues long.

CDR3 DNA sequence: TGCAGCGTTTACCCAGACGGGACCTACGAGCAGTACTTC. It codes for CSVYPDGTYEQYF. The rearrangement joins TRBV29-1 to TRBJ2-7, with a possible D match to TRBD2 (5 bases). This CDR3 spans 13 amino acids. Germline lookup yields CDR1 SQVTM and CDR2 ANQGSEA. Trimming pared 5 bases from V and 2 bases from J, leaving 13 bases between.

The gene calls are TRBV27 and TRBJ1-3, with TRBD1 identical over 7 bases. This CDR3 comprises 21 residues. Germline CDR1 MNHEY, CDR2 SMNVEV (reference sequence). V gave up 1 base and J gave up 8 bases; unmatched junction bases: 26. The CDR3 reads CASSLWRFLEQGLVVEDTIYF. As DNA, the CDR3 is TGTGCCAGCAGTTTATGGAGGTTTCTGGAACAGGGGTTAGTGGTGGAGGACACCATATATTTT.

CDR3 sequence: CASSFRGDGEKLFF. CDR3 nucleotide sequence: TGTGCCAGCTCGTTTCGAGGCGACGGAGAAAAACTGTTTTTT. The rearrangement links TRBV18 to TRBJ1-4; D remains unclear. The length of the CDR3 is 14 residues. Per germline, CDR1 KGHSH and CDR2 LQKENI. V lost 6 bases and J lost 8, with 16 bases in between.

The chain links TRBV5-8 to TRBJ1-5; 8 bases align to TRBD1. The ends lost 4 bases at V and 3 bases at J; junction bases unmatched: 6. Germline CDR1 SGHTS, CDR2 YDEGEE. The CDR3 loop spans 15 amino acids. CDR3 bases: TGTGCCAGCAGCACGGGACAGGTCGTCAATCAGCCCCAGCATTTT. Translating gives CASSTGQVVNQPQHF.

The chain is built from TRBV6-5 and TRBJ2-1; 8 bases line up with TRBD2. The CDR3 loop spans 16 amino acids. V gave up 3 bases and J gave up 7 bases; unmatched junction bases: 11. CDR1 MNHEY and CDR2 SVGAGI come from the germline V gene. For the CDR3, the DNA is TGTGCCAGCAGTTATTCCTTTAGCGGGACTCGGAATGAGCAGTTCTTC. Amino acids: CASSYSFSGTRNEQFF.

The rearrangement links TRBV4-3 to TRBJ2-7, with D possibly matching TRBD2 (7 bases). Germline V lookup: CDR1 LGHNA, CDR2 YSLEER. V dropped 0 bases and J dropped 1 base, with 13 bases sitting between them. The CDR3 extends over 16 amino acids. The CDR3 loop reads CASSQDLGGGSYEQYF. The CDR3, as DNA: TGCGCCAGCAGCCAAGACCTAGGGGGGGGTTCCTACGAGCAGTACTTC.